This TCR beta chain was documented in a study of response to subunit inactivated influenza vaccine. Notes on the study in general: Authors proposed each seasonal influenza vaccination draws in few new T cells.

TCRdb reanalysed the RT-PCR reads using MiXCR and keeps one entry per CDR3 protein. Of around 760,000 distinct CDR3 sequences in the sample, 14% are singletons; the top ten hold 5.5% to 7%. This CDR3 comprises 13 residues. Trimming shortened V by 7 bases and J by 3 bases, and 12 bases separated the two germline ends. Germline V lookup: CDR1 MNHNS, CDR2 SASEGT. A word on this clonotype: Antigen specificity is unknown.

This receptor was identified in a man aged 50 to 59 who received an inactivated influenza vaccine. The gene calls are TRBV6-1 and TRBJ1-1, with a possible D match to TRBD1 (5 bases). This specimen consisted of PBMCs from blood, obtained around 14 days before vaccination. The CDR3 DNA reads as TGTGCCAGCAAGGGGACGGGGGACACTGAAGCTTTCTTT. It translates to CASKGTGDTEAFF.